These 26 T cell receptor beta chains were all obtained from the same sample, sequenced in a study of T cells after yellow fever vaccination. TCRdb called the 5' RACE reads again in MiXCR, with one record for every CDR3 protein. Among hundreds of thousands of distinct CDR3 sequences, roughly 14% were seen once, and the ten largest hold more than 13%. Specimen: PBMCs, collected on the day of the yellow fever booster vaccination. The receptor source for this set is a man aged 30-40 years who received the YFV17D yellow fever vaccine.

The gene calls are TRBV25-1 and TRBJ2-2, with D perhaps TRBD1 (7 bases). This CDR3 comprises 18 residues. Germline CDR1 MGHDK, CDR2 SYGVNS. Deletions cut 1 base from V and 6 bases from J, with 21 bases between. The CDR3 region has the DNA TGTGCCAGCAGTGAATCGGGCGGAGGGACAGCTAGACCCGGGGAGCTGTTTTTT. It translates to CASSESGGGTARPGELFF.

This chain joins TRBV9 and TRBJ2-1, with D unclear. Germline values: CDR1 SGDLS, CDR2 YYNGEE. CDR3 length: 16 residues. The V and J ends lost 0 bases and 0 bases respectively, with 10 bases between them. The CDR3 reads CASSVVGGNSYNEQFF. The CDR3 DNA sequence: TGTGCCAGCAGCGTAGTCGGCGGAAACTCCTACAATGAGCAGTTCTTC.

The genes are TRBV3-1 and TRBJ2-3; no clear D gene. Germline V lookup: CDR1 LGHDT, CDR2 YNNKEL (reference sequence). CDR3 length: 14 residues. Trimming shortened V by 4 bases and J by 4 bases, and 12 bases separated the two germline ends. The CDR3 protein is CASSPSNGPDTQYF. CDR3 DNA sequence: TGTGCCAGCAGCCCTTCAAACGGACCAGATACGCAGTATTTT.

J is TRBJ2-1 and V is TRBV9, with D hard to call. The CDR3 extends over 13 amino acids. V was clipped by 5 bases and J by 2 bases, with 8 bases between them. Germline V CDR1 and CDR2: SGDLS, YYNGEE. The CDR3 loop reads CASSPTTYNEQFF. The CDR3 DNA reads TGTGCCAGCAGTCCCACGACCTACAATGAGCAGTTCTTC.

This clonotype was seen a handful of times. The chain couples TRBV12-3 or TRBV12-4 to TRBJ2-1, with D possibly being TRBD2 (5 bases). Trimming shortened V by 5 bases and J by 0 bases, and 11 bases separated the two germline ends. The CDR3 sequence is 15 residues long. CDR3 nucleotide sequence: TGTGCCAGCAGTCCAGAGGGCTACTCCTACAATGAGCAGTTCTTC. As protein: CASSPEGYSYNEQFF.

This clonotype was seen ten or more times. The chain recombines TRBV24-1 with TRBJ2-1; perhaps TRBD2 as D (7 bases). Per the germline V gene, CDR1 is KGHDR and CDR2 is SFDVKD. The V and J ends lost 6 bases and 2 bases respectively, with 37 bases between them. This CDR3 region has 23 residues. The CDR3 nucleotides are TGTGCCACCAGTCGCCGAGGTGGCGCCGAACGAGGGGGGGCGGGAAGCCCCTACAATGAGCAGTTCTTC. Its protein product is CATSRRGGAERGGAGSPYNEQFF.

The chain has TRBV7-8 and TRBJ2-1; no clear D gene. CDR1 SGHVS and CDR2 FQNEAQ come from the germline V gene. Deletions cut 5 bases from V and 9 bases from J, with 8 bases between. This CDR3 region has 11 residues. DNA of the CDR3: TGTGCCAGCAGCGGTACGGTTGAGCAGTTCTTC. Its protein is CASSGTVEQFF.

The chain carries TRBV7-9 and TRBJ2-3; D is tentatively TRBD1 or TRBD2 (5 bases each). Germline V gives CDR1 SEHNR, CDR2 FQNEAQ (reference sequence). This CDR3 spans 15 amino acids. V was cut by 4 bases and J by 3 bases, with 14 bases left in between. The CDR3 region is CASSSGRSGTDTQYF. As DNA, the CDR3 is TGTGCCAGCAGCTCAGGGCGGAGCGGAACAGATACGCAGTATTTT. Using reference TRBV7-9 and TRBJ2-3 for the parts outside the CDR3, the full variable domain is DTGVSQNPRHKITKRGQNVTFRCDPISEHNRLYWYRQTLGQGPEFLTYFQNEAQLEKSRLLSDRFSAERPKGSFSTLEIQRTEQGDSAMYLCASSSGRSGTDTQYFGPGTRLTVL.

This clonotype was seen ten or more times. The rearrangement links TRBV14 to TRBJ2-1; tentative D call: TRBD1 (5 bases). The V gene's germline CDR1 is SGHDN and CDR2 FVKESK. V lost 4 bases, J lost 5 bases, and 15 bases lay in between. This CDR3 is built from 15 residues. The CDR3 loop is CASSLNPGSHNEQFF. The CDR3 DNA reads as TGTGCCAGCAGCCTCAATCCAGGGTCCCACAATGAGCAGTTCTTC.

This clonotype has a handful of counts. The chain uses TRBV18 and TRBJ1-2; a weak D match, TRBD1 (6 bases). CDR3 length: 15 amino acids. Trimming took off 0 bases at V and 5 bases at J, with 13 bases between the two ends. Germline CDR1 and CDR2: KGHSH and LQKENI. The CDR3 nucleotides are TGTGCCAGCTCACCACCGTGGGACATTTGGTATGGCTACACCTTC. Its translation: CASSPPWDIWYGYTF.

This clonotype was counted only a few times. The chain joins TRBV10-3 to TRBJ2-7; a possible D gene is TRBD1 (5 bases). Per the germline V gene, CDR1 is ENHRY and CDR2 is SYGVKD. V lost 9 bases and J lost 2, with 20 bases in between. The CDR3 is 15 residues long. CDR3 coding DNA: TGTGCCATAAATCAGGGCCCCTGGTCTACCTACGAGCAGTACTTC. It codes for CAINQGPWSTYEQYF.

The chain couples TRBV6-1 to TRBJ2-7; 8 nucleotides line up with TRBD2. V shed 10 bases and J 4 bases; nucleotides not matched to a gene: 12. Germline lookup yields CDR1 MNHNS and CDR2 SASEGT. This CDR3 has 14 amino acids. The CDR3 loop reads CATSSGGLGYEQYF. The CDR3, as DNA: TGTGCCACCTCATCGGGGGGGCTTGGGTACGAGCAGTACTTC.

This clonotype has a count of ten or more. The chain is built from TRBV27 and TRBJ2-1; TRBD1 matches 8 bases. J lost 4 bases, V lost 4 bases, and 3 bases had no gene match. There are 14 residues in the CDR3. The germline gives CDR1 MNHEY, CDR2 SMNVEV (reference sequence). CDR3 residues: CASSSQGAYNEQFF. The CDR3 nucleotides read TGTGCCAGCAGTTCCCAGGGGGCTTACAATGAGCAGTTCTTC.

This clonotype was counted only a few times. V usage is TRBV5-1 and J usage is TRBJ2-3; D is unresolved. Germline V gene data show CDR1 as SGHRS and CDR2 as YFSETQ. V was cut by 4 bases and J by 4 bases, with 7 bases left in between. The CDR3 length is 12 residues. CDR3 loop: CASSVGSDTQYF. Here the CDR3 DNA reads TGCGCCAGCAGCGTGGGGTCAGATACGCAGTATTTT.

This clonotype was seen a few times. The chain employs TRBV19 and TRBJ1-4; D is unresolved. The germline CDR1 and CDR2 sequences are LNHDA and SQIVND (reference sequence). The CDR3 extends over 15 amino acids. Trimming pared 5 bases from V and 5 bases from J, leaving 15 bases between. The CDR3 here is CASSLQRARNEKLFF. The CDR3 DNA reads TGTGCCAGTAGTCTACAACGGGCGCGGAATGAAAAACTGTTTTTT.

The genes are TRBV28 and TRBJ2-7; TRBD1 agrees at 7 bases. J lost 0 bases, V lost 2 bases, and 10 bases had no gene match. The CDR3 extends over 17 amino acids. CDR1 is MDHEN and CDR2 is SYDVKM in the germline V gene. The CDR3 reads CASSLPKRQGDSYEQYF. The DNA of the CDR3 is TGTGCCAGCAGTTTACCAAAAAGACAGGGCGACTCCTACGAGCAGTACTTC.

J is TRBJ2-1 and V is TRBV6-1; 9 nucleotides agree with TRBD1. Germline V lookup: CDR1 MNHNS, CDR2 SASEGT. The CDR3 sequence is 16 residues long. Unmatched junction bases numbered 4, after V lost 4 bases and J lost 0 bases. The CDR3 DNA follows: TGTGCCAGCAGTGGGGGACAGGGCTCCTCCTACAATGAGCAGTTCTTC. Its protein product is CASSGGQGSSYNEQFF.

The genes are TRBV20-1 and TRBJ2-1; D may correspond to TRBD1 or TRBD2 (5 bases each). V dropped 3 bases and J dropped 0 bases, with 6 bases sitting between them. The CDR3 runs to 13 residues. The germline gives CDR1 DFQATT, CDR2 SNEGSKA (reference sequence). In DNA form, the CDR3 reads TGCAGTGCTAGGGGACCCTCCTACAATGAGCAGTTCTTC. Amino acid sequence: CSARGPSYNEQFF.

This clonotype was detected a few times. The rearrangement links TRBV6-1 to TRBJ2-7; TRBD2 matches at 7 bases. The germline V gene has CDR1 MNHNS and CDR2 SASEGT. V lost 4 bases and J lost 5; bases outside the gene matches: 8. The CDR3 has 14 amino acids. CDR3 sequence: CASSAQTGGHEQYF. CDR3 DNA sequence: TGTGCCAGCAGTGCCCAGACGGGAGGACACGAGCAGTACTTC.

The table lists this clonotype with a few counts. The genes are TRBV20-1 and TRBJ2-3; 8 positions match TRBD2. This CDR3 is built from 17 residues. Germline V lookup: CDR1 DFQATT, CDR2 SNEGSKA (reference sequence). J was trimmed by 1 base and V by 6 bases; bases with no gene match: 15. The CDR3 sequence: CSATRPIAGLGTDTQYF. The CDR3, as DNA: TGCAGTGCCACCCGACCGATAGCGGGACTGGGCACAGATACGCAGTATTTT.

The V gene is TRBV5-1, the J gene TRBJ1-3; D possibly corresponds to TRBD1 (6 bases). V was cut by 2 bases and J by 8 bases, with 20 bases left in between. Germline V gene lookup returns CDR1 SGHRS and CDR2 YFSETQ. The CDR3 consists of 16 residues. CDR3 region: CASSFNGGATWDTIYF. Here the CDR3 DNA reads TGCGCCAGCAGCTTTAACGGGGGCGCGACGTGGGACACCATATATTTT.

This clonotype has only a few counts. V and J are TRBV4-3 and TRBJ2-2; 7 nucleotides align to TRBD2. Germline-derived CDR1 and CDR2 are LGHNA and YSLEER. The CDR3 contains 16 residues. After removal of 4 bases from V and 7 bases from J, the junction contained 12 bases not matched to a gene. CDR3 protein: CASSPLGGGPIGELFF. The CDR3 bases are TGCGCCAGCAGCCCATTGGGGGGAGGGCCGATCGGGGAGCTGTTTTTT.

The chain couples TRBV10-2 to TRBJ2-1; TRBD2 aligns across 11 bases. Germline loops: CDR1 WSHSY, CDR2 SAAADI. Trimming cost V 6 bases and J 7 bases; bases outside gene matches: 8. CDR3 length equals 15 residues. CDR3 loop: CASRAIAGGRNEQFF. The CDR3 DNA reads TGCGCCAGCAGGGCTATAGCGGGAGGGAGGAATGAGCAGTTCTTC.

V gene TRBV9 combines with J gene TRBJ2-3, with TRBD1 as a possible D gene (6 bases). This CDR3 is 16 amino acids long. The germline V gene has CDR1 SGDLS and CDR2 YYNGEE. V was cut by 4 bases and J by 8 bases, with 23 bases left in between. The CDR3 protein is CASSPIEAGEFGTQYF. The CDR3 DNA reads TGTGCCAGCAGCCCGATAGAGGCAGGGGAGTTTGGTACGCAGTATTTT.

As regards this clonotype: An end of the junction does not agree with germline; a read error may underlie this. CDR3 loop: CASTQVPGREDADTQYF. The DNA of the CDR3 is TGTGCCAGCACCCAAGTCCCCGGGCGGGAGGACGCAGATACGCAGTATTTT. The rearrangement joins TRBV3-1 to TRBJ2-3, with 8 nucleotides matching TRBD2. CDR3 length: 17 amino acids. Germline loops: CDR1 LGHDT, CDR2 YNNKEL (reference sequence).

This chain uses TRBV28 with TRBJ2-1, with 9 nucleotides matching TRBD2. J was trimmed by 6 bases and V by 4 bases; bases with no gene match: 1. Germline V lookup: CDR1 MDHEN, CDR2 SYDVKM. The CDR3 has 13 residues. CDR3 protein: CASSSTSGNEQFF. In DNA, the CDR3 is TGTGCCAGCAGTTCGACTAGCGGCAATGAGCAGTTCTTC.